This is a list of T cell receptor beta chains from one sample in a study of cytomegalovirus exposure and HLA in healthy donors. Here immunoSEQ multiplex PCR was the method, and the copy in TCRdb shows in-frame clones only, minus some. The sample gives around 200,000 clones, 83% of which show up once; 1.3% to 1.5% is in the top ten. The source material was PBMCs. These receptors were collected from a girl between 5 and 17 years old in good health and CMV-seronegative. Each CDR3 is given without its conserved first and last residue. The order of the fields is J gene, V gene, CDR3 protein.

TRBJ2-7 TRBV5-1 ASSGLAASYEQY
TRBJ1-2 TRBV10-2 ASSSSYGYT
TRBJ1-2 TRBV6-5 ASSPIQDGYT
TRBJ2-1 TRBV5-1 ASSVLAGGYNEQF
TRBJ1-5 TRBV10-2 ATRGEGSNQPQH
TRBJ2-7 TRBV28 AAGPGSHEQY
TRBJ2-1 TRBV28 ASGPGLAELRGYNEQF
TRBJ2-2 TRBV5-1 ASSLEGQGRTGELF
TRBJ2-1 TRBV27 ASSLPGLAGGPYNEQF
TRBJ1-3 TRBV9 ASSPFIGQTSGNTIY
TRBJ2-7 TRBV19 ASSLGQGYEQY
TRBJ2-7 TRBV4-1 ASSPRSTTYEQY
TRBJ1-4 TRBV27 ASSYKDTFNEKLF
TRBJ2-1 TRBV19 ASSIPGTDYYNEQF
TRBJ2-1 TRBV7-2 ASSLVLAGGHYNEQF
TRBJ2-7 TRBV5-1 ASSLEAGAYEQY
TRBJ2-7 TRBV6-6 ASSYSTTVPTKEQY
TRBJ2-4 TRBV9 ASSVEPKAFTGS